This is a list of T cell receptor beta chains from one sample in a study of cytomegalovirus exposure and HLA in healthy donors. Generated by immunoSEQ multiplex PCR, the TCRdb table keeps only in-frame clones and is missing some. The profile shows 150,000 to 200,000 clones, roughly 83% of them singletons. The source material was PBMCs. These receptors were obtained from a woman between 45 and 65 years old in good health and CMV-seronegative. Each CDR3 is given with its conserved first and last residue. The order of the fields is CDR3 protein, CDR3 DNA, V gene, clone size, J gene, D gene. D genes are given only for firm matches. Clone size is stated in some rows and not others, as once, few, many or a class when expanded.

CATSSRDRGRTNYGYTF | TGTGCCACCAGCTCCCGGGACAGGGGACGTACTAACTATGGCTACACCTTC | TRBV15 | NA | TRBJ1-2 | TRBD1
CASSVGGDGYTF | TGTGCCAGCAGCGTAGGAGGAGATGGCTACACCTTC | TRBV9 | NA | TRBJ1-2 | NA
CASSGTSAAYEQYF | TGTGCCAGCAGTGGGACTAGCGCGGCCTACGAGCAGTACTTC | TRBV6-1 | NA | TRBJ2-7 | TRBD2
CASSPDRGLGQPQHF | TGTGCCAGCAGCCCCGACAGGGGGCTCGGTCAGCCCCAGCATTTT | TRBV25-1 | once | TRBJ1-5 | TRBD1
CASSLQGAPFSSYEQYF | TGTGCCAGCAGTTTACAGGGGGCCCCTTTTAGCTCCTACGAGCAGTACTTC | TRBV27 | NA | TRBJ2-7 | TRBD1
CASTSPGGRNNSPLHF | TGTGCCAGCACCTCACCAGGTGGCAGGAATAATTCACCCCTCCACTTT | TRBV7-8 | NA | TRBJ1-6 | NA
CASNAGVGGYTF | TGTGCCAGTAATGCAGGGGTAGGAGGCTACACCTTC | TRBV19 | NA | TRBJ1-2 | NA
CASRAGTDYGYTF | TGTGCCAGCAGAGCCGGGACAGACTATGGCTACACCTTC | TRBV2 | NA | TRBJ1-2 | TRBD1
CASSLNIRATQETQYF | TGTGCCAGCAGCTTGAATATCAGGGCAACCCAAGAGACCCAGTACTTC | TRBV5-5 | NA | TRBJ2-5 | NA
CASTPRDTSYEQYF | TGCGCCAGCACCCCCCGGGACACGTCCTACGAGCAGTACTTC | TRBV5-1 | NA | TRBJ2-7 | NA
CASSTPARGSTNEKLFF | TGTGCCAGCAGTACGCCGGCCAGGGGATCAACTAATGAAAAACTGTTTTTT | TRBV27 | NA | TRBJ1-4 | NA
CASSQDWASGRVGETQYF | TGTGCCAGCAGCCAAGATTGGGCTAGCGGGAGGGTAGGAGAGACCCAGTACTTC | TRBV4-2 | NA | TRBJ2-5 | TRBD2
CASSAQDNEQFF | TGCGCCAGCAGCGCACAGGACAATGAGCAGTTCTTC | TRBV5-1 | NA | TRBJ2-1 | NA
CASSLRQAGYTF | TGTGCCAGCAGCCTGAGACAGGCTGGCTACACCTTC | TRBV5-6 | NA | TRBJ1-2 | NA
CASSIGAGRSLAGRPRNEQFF | TGTGCCAGTAGTATAGGCGCAGGGAGAAGCCTAGCGGGACGACCTCGCAATGAGCAGTTCTTC | TRBV19 | NA | TRBJ2-1 | TRBD2
CASSVQLNTEAFF | TGTGCCAGCAGCGTACAGTTGAACACTGAAGCTTTCTTT | TRBV14 | NA | TRBJ1-1 | NA
CASSPRGATQETQYF | TGTGCCAGCAGTCCTCGGGGGGCCACCCAAGAGACCCAGTACTTC | TRBV6-1 | NA | TRBJ2-5 | NA
CASSPLQGGTEAFF | TGTGCCAGCTCACCCTTACAGGGAGGGACTGAAGCTTTCTTT | TRBV18 | NA | TRBJ1-1 | NA
CASSPGQGSGNTIYF | TGCGCCAGCAGCCCGGGCCAGGGGAGTGGAAACACCATATATTTT | TRBV5-1 | NA | TRBJ1-3 | NA
CASSASGGQAYEQYF | TGTGCCAGCAGCGCCAGCGGGGGGCAAGCCTACGAGCAGTACTTC | TRBV9 | NA | TRBJ2-7 | TRBD2
CASSSTGGSNQPQHF | TGTGCCAGCAGCTCCACAGGGGGAAGCAATCAGCCCCAGCATTTT | TRBV7-8 | NA | TRBJ1-5 | TRBD1
CASSEWTGTGYTF | TGTGCCAGCAGTGAATGGACAGGGACCGGCTACACCTTC | TRBV25-1 | NA | TRBJ1-2 | TRBD1
CAISESLQGGNQPQHF | TGTGCCATCAGTGAGTCGCTCCAGGGGGGCAATCAGCCCCAGCATTTT | TRBV10-3 | NA | TRBJ1-5 | TRBD1
CAWSVRTGQYGYTF | TGTGCCTGGAGTGTAAGGACAGGGCAGTATGGCTACACCTTC | TRBV30 | NA | TRBJ1-2 | TRBD1
CASSFGGPNTGELFF | TGCGCCAGCAGCTTCGGAGGGCCAAACACCGGGGAGCTGTTTTTT | TRBV5-1 | NA | TRBJ2-2 | NA
CAWSVHAGLGTGELFF | TGTGCCTGGAGTGTACATGCGGGGCTGGGGACCGGGGAGCTGTTTTTT | TRBV30 | NA | TRBJ2-2 | NA
CASTSSALSTDTQYF | TGTGCCAGCACCAGCAGCGCGCTAAGCACAGATACGCAGTATTTT | TRBV6-4 | NA | TRBJ2-3 | NA
CASSFRGVTGELFF | TGTGCCAGCAGCTTCCGGGGGGTCACCGGGGAGCTGTTTTTT | TRBV7-2 | NA | TRBJ2-2 | TRBD2
CASSVDRSGGSYGYTF | TGTGCCAGCAGCGTAGATAGGTCAGGTGGAAGCTATGGCTACACCTTC | TRBV9 | NA | TRBJ1-2 | NA
CSSSLGPGGSDEAFF | TGTTCCAGCAGCTTAGGCCCAGGGGGCTCGGATGAAGCTTTCTTT | TRBV7-9 | few | TRBJ1-1 | TRBD1
CASSIGPLGGNQPQHF | TGTGCCAGTAGTATAGGCCCCCTTGGAGGGAATCAGCCCCAGCATTTT | TRBV19 | NA | TRBJ1-5 | NA
CAGRTSGSQTQYF | TGTGCCGGCCGGACTAGCGGGAGCCAGACCCAGTACTTC | TRBV6-1 | NA | TRBJ2-5 | TRBD2
CAWSLGQFYEQYF | TGTGCCTGGAGTCTGGGACAGTTCTACGAGCAGTACTTC | TRBV30 | NA | TRBJ2-7 | TRBD1
CSVVDSLNNQPQHF | TGCAGCGTCGTTGACAGTTTAAACAATCAGCCCCAGCATTTT | TRBV29-1 | NA | TRBJ1-5 | NA
CASRRNREQYF | TGTGCCAGCAGACGAAACAGAGAGCAGTACTTC | TRBV6-5 | NA | TRBJ2-7 | NA
CASSLDFYEQYF | TGTGCCAGCAGCTTAGACTTCTACGAGCAGTACTTC | TRBV7-9 | NA | TRBJ2-7 | NA
CASSPPSGEQYF | TGCGCCAGCAGCCCCCCTTCGGGCGAGCAGTACTTC | TRBV5-1 | NA | TRBJ2-7 | NA
CASSTRQGGRSYEQYF | TGTGCCAGCAGTACCCGCCAGGGAGGAAGATCTTACGAGCAGTACTTC | TRBV27 | few | TRBJ2-7 | NA
CATGQLYEQYF | TGTGCCACCGGACAGCTTTACGAGCAGTACTTC | TRBV6-5 | NA | TRBJ2-7 | NA
CASSAQGASYGYTF | TGTGCCAGCAGCGCACAGGGGGCGAGCTATGGCTACACCTTC | TRBV7-2 | NA | TRBJ1-2 | TRBD1
CASSAGTGLGGYTF | TGTGCCAGCAGCGCCGGGACAGGCCTTGGGGGCTACACCTTC | TRBV6-4 | once | TRBJ1-2 | TRBD1
CASSPGTSGSYEQFF | TGTGCCAGCAGCCCCGGGACTAGCGGGAGTTATGAGCAGTTCTTC | TRBV7-3 | NA | TRBJ2-1 | TRBD2
CASSVTAGGSGELFF | TGTGCCAGCAGTGTAACTGCAGGGGGCTCCGGGGAGCTGTTTTTT | TRBV6-4 | once | TRBJ2-2 | TRBD1
CSVEYKVQGDGLNTEAFF | TGCAGCGTCGAGTACAAGGTCCAGGGGGACGGGTTGAACACTGAAGCTTTCTTT | TRBV29-1 | NA | TRBJ1-1 | TRBD1
CASSLTSFSYEQYF | TGTGCCAGCAGTCTTACATCCTTCAGCTACGAGCAGTACTTC | TRBV27 | NA | TRBJ2-7 | NA
CASSHSTTGGYGYTF | TGTGCCAGCAGCCATTCGACAACAGGGGGATATGGCTACACCTTC | TRBV14 | NA | TRBJ1-2 | TRBD1
CASSLGTVAYEQYF | TGTGCCAGCAGCCTCGGGACAGTAGCTTACGAGCAGTACTTC | TRBV9 | NA | TRBJ2-7 | TRBD1
CASQGRGPYEVQETQYF | TGTGCCAGTCAGGGCAGGGGGCCTTACGAGGTCCAAGAGACCCAGTACTTC | TRBV27 | NA | TRBJ2-5 | TRBD1
CASSPRQGVETQYF | TGTGCCAGCAGCCCACGACAGGGCGTGGAGACCCAGTACTTC | TRBV9 | NA | TRBJ2-5 | TRBD1
CASSFTFAGNEQFF | TGTGCCAGCAGCTTCACCTTTGCCGGGAATGAGCAGTTCTTC | TRBV7-8 | NA | TRBJ2-1 | NA
CASSVGHGEFVKNIQYF | TGTGCCAGCAGCGTAGGTCATGGAGAATTTGTCAAAAACATTCAGTACTTC | TRBV9 | NA | TRBJ2-4 | NA
CAISESSSENQPQHF | TGTGCCATCAGTGAGTCGTCCAGCGAAAATCAGCCCCAGCATTTT | TRBV10-3 | NA | TRBJ1-5 | NA
CASSPRQGYDSPLHF | TGTGCCAGCAGCCCCCGGCAGGGGTATGATTCACCCCTCCACTTT | TRBV28 | NA | TRBJ1-6 | NA
CASSKAGTAGSREQYF | TGTGCCAGCAGCAAAGCCGGGACAGCTGGGTCGAGGGAGCAGTACTTC | TRBV21-1 | NA | TRBJ2-7 | NA
CASSIDRGGGPGGELFF | TGTGCCAGTAGTATAGATCGGGGGGGAGGGCCCGGCGGGGAGCTGTTTTTT | TRBV19 | NA | TRBJ2-2 | TRBD2